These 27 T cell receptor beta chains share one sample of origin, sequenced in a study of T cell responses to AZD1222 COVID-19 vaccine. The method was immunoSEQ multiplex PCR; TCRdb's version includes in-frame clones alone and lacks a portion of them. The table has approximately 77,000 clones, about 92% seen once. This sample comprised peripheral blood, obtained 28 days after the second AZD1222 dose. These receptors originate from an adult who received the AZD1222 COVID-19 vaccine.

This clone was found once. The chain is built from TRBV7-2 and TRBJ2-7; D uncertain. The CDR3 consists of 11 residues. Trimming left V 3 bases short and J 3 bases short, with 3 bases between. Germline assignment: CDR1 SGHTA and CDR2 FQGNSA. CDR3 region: CASSFLYEQYF. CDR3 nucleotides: TGTGCCAGCAGCTTCCTCTACGAGCAGTACTTC.

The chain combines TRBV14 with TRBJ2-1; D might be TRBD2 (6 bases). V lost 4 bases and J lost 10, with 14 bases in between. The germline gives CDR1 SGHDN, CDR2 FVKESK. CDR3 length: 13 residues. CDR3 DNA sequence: TGTGCCAGCAGCCCTCTACCCAGCGGGGAGCAGTTCTTC. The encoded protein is CASSPLPSGEQFF.

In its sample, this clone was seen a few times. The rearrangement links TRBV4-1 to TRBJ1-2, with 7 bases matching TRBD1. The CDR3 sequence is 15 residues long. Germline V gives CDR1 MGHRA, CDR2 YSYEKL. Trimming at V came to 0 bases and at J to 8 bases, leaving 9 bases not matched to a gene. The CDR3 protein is CASSQDRTGGVGYTF. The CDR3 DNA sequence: TGCGCCAGCAGCCAAGACAGGACAGGAGGGGTAGGCTACACCTTC.

As DNA, the CDR3 is TGTGCCAGCAGCTTCGGGACAGGGGTCACCGGGGAGCTGTTTTTT. Its translation is CASSFGTGVTGELFF. The chain links TRBV7-3 to TRBJ2-2, with 10 bases aligning to TRBD1. Germline V gene data show CDR1 as SGHTA and CDR2 as FQGTGA. The length of the CDR3 is 15 residues. V shed 3 bases, J shed 4 bases, and the junction held 2 bases outside the gene matches.

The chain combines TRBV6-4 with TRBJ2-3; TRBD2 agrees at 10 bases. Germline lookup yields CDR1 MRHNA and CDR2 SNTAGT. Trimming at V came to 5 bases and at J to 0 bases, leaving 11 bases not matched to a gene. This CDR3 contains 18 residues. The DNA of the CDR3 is TGTGCCAGCAGTCCCGAACCGGGACTAGCGTATAGCACAGATACGCAGTATTTT. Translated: CASSPEPGLAYSTDTQYF.

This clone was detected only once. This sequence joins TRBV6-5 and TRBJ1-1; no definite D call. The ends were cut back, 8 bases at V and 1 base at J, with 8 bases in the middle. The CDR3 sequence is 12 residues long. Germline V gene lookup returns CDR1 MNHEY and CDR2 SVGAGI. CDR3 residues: CASGVGNTEAFF. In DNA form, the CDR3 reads TGTGCCAGCGGAGTGGGGAACACTGAAGCTTTCTTT.

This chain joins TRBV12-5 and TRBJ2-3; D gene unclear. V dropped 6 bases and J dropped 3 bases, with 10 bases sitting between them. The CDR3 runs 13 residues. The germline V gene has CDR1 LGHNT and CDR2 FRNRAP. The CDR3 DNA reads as TGTGCTAGTGGAAGGAGAGGAACAGATACGCAGTATTTT. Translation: CASGRRGTDTQYF.

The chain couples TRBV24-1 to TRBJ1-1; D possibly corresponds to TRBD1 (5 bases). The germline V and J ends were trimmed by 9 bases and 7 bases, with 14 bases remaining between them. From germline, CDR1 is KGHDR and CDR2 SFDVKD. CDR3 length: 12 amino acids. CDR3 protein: CATLTGGGEAFF. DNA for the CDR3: TGTGCCACCCTAACCGGGGGAGGTGAAGCTTTCTTT.

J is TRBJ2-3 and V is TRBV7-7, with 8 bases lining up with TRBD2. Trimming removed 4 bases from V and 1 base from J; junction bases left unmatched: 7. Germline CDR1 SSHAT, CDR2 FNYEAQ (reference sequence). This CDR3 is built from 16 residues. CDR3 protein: CASSSGLEIGTDTQYF. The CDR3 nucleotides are TGTGCCAGCAGCTCGGGACTAGAGATAGGCACAGATACGCAGTATTTT.

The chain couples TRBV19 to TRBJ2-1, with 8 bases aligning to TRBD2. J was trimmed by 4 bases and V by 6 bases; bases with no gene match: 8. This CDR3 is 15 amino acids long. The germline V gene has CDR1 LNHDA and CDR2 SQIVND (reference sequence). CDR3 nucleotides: TGTGCCAGTAGGGGATTAGCGGGATTGTACAATGAGCAGTTCTTC. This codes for CASRGLAGLYNEQFF.

CDR3 nucleotide sequence: TGTGCCAGCAGGCCAGGGGGCGGAAATGAAAAACTGTTTTTT. Amino acid sequence: CASRPGGGNEKLFF. V usage is TRBV2 and J usage is TRBJ1-4, with 8 bases identical to TRBD1. Germline values: CDR1 SNHLY, CDR2 FYNNEI. J gave up 5 bases and V 6 bases, and 5 bases lay outside the gene matches. The CDR3 runs 14 residues.

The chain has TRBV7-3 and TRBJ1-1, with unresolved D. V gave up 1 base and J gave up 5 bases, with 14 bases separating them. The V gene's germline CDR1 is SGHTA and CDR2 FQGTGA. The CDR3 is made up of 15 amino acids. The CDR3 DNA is TGTGCCAGCAGCTTAAGACCGACCCCGGGAACTGAAGCTTTCTTT. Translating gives CASSLRPTPGTEAFF.

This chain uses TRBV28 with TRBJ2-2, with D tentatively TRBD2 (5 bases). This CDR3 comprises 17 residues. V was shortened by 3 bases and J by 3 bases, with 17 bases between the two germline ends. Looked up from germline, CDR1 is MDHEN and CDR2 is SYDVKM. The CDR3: CASSFVLVGADTGELFF. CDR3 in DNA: TGTGCCAGCAGTTTCGTTCTTGTGGGAGCGGACACCGGGGAGCTGTTTTTT.

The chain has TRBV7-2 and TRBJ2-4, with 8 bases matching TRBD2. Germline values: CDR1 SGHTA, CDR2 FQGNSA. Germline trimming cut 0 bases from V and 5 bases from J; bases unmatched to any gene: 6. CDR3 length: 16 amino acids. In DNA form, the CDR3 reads TGTGCCAGCAGCTTAGCGGCTAGCGGGCCCCAAAACATTCAGTACTTC. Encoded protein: CASSLAASGPQNIQYF.

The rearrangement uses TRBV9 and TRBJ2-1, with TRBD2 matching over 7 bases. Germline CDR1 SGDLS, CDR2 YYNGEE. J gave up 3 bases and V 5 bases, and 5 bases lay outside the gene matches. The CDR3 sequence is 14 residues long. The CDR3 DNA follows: TGTGCCAGCAGTAGAGGACTAGTCTACAATGAGCAGTTCTTC. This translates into CASSRGLVYNEQFF.

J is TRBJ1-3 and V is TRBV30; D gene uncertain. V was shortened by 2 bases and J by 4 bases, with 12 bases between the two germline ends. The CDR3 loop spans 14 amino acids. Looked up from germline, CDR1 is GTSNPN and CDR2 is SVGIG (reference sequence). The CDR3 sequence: CAWSLISGGNTIYF. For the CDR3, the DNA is TGTGCCTGGAGTTTGATTTCGGGAGGAAACACCATATATTTT.

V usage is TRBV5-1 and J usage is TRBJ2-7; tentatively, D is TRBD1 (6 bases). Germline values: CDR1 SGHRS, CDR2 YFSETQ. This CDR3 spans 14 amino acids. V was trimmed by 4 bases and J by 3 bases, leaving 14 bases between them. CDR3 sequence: CASSQPGVNYEQYF. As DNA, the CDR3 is TGCGCCAGCAGCCAACCAGGGGTAAACTACGAGCAGTACTTC.

The CDR3 DNA is TGTGCCAGCAGCCCTGTAGATACGCAGTATTTT. Protein sequence: CASSPVDTQYF. The chain carries TRBV3-1 (or the pseudogene TRBV3-2) and TRBJ2-3; D gene unclear. Looked up from germline, CDR1 is LGHDT and CDR2 is YNNKEL (reference sequence). The CDR3 loop spans 11 amino acids. V was clipped by 4 bases and J by 5 bases, with 4 bases between them.

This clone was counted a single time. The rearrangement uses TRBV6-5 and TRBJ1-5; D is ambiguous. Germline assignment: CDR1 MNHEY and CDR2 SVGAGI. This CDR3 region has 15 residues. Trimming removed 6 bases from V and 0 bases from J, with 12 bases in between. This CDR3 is CASRRTAYSNQPQHF. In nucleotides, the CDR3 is TGTGCCAGCAGACGCACAGCATATAGCAATCAGCCCCAGCATTTT.

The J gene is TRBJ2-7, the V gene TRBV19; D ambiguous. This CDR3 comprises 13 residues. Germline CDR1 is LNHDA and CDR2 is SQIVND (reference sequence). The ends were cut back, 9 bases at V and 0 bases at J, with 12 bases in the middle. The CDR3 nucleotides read TGTGCCAGCGGACCCCGGAGCTCCTACGAGCAGTACTTC. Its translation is CASGPRSSYEQYF.

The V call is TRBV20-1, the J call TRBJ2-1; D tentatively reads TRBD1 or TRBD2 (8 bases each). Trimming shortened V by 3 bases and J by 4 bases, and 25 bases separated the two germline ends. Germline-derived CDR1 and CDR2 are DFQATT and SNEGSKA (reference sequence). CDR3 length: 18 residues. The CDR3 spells CSASSWRDRREAYNEQFF. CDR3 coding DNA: TGCAGTGCTAGTTCTTGGAGGGACAGGCGGGAGGCGTACAATGAGCAGTTCTTC.

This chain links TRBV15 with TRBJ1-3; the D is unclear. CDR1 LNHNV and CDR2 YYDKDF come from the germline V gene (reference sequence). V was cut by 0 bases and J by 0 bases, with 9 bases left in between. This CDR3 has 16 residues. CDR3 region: CATSRDYGGSGNTIYF. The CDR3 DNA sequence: TGTGCCACCAGCAGAGATTACGGTGGCTCTGGAAACACCATATATTTT.

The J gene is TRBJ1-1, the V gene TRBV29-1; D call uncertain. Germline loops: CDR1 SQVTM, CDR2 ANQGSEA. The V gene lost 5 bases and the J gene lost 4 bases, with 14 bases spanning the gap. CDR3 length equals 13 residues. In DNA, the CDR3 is TGCAGCGTTATTTGGGAGTGGAGCACTGAAGCTTTCTTT. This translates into CSVIWEWSTEAFF.

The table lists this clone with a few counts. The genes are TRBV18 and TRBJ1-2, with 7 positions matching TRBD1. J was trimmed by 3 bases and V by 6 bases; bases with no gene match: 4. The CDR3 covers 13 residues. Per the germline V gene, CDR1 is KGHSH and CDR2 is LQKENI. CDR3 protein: CASSDRVHYGYTF. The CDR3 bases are TGTGCCAGCTCCGACAGGGTCCACTATGGCTACACCTTC.

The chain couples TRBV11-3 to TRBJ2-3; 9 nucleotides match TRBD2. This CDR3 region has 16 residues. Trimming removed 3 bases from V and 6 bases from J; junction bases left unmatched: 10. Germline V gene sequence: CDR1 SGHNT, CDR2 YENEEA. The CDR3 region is CASSFSRAGGGDTQYF. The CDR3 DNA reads TGTGCCAGCAGCTTCTCCCGAGCGGGGGGCGGGGATACGCAGTATTTT.

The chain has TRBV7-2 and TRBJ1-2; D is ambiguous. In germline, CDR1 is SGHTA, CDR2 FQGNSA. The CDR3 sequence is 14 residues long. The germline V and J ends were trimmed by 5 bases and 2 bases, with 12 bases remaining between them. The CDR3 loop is CASSPRRVNYGYTF. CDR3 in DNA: TGTGCCAGCAGCCCGCGAAGGGTCAACTATGGCTACACCTTC.

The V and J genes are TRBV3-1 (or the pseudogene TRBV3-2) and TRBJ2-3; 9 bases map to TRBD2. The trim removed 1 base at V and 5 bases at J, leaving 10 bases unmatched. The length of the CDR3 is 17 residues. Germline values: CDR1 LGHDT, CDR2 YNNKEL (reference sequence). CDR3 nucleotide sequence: TGTGCCAGCAGCCAAGTAGGGACTAGCTCCTTTCGAGATACGCAGTATTTT. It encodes CASSQVGTSSFRDTQYF.